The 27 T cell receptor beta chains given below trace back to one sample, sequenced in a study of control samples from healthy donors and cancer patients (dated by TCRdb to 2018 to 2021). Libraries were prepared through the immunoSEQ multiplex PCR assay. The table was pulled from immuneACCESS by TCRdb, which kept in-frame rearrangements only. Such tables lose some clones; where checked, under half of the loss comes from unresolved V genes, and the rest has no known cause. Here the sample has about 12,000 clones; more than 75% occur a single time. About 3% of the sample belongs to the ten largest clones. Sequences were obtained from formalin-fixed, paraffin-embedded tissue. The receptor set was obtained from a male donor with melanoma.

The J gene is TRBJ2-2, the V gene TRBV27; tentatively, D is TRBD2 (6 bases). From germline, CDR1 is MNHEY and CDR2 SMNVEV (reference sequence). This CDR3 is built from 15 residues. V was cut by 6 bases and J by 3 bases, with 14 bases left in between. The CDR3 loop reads CASRRFSGDTGELFF. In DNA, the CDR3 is TGTGCCAGCAGGAGATTTAGCGGAGACACCGGGGAGCTGTTTTTT.

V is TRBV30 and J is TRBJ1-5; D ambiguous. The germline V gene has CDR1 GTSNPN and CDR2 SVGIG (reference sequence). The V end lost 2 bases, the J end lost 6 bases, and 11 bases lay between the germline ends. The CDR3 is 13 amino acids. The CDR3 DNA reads TGTGCCTGGAGTTACCGGGCTGGTCAGCCCCAGCATTTT. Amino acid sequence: CAWSYRAGQPQHF.

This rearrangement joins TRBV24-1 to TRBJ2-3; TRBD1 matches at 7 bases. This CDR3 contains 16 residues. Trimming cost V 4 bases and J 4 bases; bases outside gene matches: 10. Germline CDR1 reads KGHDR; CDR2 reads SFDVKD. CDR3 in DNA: TGTGCCACCAGTGAGGGTGGACAGGACGGGGCAGATACGCAGTATTTT. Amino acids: CATSEGGQDGADTQYF.

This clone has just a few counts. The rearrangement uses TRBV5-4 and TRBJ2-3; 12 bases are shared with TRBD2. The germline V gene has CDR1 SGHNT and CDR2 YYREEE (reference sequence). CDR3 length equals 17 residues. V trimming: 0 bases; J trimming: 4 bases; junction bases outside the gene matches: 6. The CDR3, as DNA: TGTGCCAGCAGCTTGGGACTAGCGGGAGCCCGGTCAGATACGCAGTATTTT. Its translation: CASSLGLAGARSDTQYF.

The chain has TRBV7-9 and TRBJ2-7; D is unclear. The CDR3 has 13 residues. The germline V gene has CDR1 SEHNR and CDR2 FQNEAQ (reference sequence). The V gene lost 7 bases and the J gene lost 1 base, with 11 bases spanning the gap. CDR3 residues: CASIDGDSYEQYF. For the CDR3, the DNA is TGTGCCAGCATTGATGGGGATTCCTACGAGCAGTACTTC.

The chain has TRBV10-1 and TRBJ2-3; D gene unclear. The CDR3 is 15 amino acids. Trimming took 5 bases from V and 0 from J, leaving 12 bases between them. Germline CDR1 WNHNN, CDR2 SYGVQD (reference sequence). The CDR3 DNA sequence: TGCGCCAGCAGTCCGCGGCTAGGAAGCACAGATACGCAGTATTTT. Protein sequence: CASSPRLGSTDTQYF.

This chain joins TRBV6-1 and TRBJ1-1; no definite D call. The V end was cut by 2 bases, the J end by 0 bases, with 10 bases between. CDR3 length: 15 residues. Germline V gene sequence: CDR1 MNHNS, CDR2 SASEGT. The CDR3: CASSEMGSLNTEAFF. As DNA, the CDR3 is TGTGCCAGCAGTGAAATGGGGTCTCTGAACACTGAAGCTTTCTTT.

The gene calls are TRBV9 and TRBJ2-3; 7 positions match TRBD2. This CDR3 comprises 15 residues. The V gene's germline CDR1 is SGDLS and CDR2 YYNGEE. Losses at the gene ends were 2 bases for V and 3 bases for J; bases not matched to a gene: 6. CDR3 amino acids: CASSVGRGSTDTQYF. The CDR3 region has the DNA TGTGCCAGCAGCGTGGGGAGGGGTTCAACAGATACGCAGTATTTT.

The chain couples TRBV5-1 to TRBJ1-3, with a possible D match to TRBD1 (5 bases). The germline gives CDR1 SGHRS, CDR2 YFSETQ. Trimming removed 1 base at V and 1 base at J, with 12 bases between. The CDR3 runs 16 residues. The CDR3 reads CASSLTGISSGNTIYF. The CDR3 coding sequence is TGCGCCAGCAGCTTGACAGGTATTTCATCTGGAAACACCATATATTTT. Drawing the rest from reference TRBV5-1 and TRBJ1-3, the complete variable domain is KAGVTQTPRYLIKTRGQQVTLSCSPISGHRSVSWYQQTPGQGLQFLFEYFSETQRNKGNFPGRFSGRQFSNSRSEMNVSTLELGDSALYLCASSLTGISSGNTIYFGEGSWLTVV.

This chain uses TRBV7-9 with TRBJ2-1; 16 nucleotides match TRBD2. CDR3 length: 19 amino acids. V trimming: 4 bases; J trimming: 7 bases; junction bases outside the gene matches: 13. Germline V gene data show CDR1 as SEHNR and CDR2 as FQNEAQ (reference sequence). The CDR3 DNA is TGTGCCAGCAGCTCACAGGCCGGGACTAGCGGGAGGGCCTGGAATGAGCAGTTCTTC. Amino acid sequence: CASSSQAGTSGRAWNEQFF.

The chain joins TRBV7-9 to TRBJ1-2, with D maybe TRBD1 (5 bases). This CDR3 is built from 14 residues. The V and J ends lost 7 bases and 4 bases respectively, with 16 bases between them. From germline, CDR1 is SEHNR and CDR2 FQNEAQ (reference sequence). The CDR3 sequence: CASNEDRPFYGYTF. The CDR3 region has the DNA TGTGCCAGCAACGAAGACAGACCCTTCTATGGCTACACCTTC.

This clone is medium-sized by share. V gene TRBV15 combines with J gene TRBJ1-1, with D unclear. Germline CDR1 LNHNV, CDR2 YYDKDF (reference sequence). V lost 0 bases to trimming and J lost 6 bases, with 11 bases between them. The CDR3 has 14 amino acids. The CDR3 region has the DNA TGTGCCACCAGCAGAGATCAGCGGGGTGCTGAAGCTTTCTTT. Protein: CATSRDQRGAEAFF.

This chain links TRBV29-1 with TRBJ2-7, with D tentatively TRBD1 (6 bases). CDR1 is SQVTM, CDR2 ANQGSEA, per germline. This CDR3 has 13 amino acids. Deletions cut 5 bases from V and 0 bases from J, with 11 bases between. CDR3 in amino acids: CSVRTESSYEQYF. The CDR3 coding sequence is TGCAGCGTTCGGACAGAGTCCTCCTACGAGCAGTACTTC.

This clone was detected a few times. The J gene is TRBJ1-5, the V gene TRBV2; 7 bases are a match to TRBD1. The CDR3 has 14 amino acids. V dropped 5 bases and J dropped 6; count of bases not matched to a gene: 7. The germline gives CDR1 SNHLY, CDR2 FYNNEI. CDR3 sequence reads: CASSQQGLGQPQHF. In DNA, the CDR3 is TGTGCCAGCAGTCAACAGGGGCTTGGTCAGCCCCAGCATTTT. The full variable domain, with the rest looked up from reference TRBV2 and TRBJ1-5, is EPEVTQTPSHQVTQMGQEVILRCVPISNHLYFYWYRQILGQKVEFLVSFYNNEISEKSEIFDDQFSVERPDGSNFTLKIRSTKLEDSAMYFCASSQQGLGQPQHFGDGTRLSIL.

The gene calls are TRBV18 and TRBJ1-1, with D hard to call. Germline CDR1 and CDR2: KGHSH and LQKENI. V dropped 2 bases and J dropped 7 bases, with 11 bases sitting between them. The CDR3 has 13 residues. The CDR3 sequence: CASSPEGRYEAFF. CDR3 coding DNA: TGTGCCAGCTCACCAGAAGGACGGTATGAAGCTTTCTTT. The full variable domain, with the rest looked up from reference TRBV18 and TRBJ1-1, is NAGVMQNPRHLVRRRGQEARLRCSPMKGHSHVYWYRQLPEEGLKFMVYLQKENIIDESGMPKERFSAEFPKEGPSILRIQQVVRGDSAAYFCASSPEGRYEAFFGQGTRLTVV.

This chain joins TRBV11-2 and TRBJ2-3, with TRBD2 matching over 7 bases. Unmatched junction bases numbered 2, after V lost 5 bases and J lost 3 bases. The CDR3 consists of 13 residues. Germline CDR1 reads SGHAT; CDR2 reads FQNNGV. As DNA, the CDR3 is TGTGCCAGCAGCCCCGGGGGGACAGATACGCAGTATTTT. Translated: CASSPGGTDTQYF.

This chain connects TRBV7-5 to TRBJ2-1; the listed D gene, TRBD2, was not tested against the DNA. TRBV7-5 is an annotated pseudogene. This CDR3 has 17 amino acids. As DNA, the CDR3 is TGTGCCAGAAGCCCGAGGGGGAGCGGGAGAGTTTTAATTGAGCAGTTCTTC. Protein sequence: CARSPRGSGRVLIEQFF.

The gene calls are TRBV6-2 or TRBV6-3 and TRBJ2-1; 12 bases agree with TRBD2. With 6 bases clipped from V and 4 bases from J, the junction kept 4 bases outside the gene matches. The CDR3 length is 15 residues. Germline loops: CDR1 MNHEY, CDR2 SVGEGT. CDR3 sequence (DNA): TGTGCCAGCAGCCCCGGGACTAGCGGGTACAATGAGCAGTTCTTC. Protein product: CASSPGTSGYNEQFF.

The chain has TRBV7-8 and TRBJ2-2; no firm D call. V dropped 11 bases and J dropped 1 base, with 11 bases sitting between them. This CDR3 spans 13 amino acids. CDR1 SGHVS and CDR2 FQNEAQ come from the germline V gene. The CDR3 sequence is CAAIPENTGELFF. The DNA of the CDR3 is TGTGCCGCGATCCCGGAGAACACCGGGGAGCTGTTTTTT.

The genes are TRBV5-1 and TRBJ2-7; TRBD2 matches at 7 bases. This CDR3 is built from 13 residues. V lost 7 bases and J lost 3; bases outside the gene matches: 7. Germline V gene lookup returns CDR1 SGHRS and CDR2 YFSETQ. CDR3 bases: TGCGCCAGCTCCGCGGGAGTCTACTACGAGCAGTACTTC. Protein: CASSAGVYYEQYF.

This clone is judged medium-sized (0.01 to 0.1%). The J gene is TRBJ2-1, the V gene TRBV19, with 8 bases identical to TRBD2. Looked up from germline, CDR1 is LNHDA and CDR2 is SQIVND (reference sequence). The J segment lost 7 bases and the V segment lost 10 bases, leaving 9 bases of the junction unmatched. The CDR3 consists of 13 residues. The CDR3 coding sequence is TGTGCCACCGGGACTAGTTCGGGGAATGAGCAGTTCTTC. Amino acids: CATGTSSGNEQFF.

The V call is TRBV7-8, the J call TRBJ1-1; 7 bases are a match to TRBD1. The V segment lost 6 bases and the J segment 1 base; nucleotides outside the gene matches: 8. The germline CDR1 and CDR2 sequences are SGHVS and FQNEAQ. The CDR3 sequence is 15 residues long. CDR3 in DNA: TGTGCCAGCAGGACCCGGACAGGACCGAACACTGAAGCTTTCTTT. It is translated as CASRTRTGPNTEAFF.

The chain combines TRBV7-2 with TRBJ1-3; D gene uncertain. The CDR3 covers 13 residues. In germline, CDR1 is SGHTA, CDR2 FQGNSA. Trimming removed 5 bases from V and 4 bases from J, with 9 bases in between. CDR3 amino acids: CASSPSTGNTIYF. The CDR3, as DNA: TGTGCCAGCAGCCCAAGTACAGGAAACACCATATATTTT.

The CDR3 DNA is TGCGCCAGCAGCCAAGATAGCGGGAGTCTGAATGAGCAGTTCTTC. It encodes CASSQDSGSLNEQFF. The chain uses TRBV4-3 and TRBJ2-1; 9 positions match TRBD2. With V trimmed by 0 bases and J by 7 bases, 4 bases remained unmatched. The CDR3 runs to 15 residues. Germline loops: CDR1 LGHNA, CDR2 YSLEER.

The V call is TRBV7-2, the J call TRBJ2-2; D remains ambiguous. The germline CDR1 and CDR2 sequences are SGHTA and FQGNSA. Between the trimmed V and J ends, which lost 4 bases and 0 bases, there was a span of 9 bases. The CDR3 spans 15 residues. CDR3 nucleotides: TGTGCCAGCAGCTATGACCGGACGAACACCGGGGAGCTGTTTTTT. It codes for CASSYDRTNTGELFF.

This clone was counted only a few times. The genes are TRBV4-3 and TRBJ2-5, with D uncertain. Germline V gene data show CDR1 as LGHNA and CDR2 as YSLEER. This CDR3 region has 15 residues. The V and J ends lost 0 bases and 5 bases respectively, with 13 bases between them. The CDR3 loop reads CASSQDRGTGETQYF. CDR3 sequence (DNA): TGCGCCAGCAGCCAAGATCGTGGCACCGGGGAGACCCAGTACTTC.

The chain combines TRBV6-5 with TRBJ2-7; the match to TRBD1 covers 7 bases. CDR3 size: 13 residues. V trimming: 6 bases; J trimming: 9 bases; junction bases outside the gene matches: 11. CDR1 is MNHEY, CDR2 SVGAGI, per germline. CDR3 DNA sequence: TGTGCCAGCAGCGGAGACAGGGCGAGATGGCAGTACGTC. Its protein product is CASSGDRARWQYV.